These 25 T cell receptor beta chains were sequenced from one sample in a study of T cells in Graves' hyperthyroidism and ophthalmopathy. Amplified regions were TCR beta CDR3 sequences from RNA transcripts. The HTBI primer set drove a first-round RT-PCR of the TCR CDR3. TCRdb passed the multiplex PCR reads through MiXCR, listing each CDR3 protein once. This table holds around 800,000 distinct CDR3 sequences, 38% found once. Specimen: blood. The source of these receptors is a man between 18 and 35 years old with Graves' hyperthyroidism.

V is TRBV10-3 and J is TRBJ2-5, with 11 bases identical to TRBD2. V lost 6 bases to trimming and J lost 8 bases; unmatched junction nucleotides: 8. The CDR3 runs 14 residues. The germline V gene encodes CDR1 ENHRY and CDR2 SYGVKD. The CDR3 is CAISQGLAGGTQYF. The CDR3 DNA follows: TGTGCCATCAGCCAGGGTCTAGCGGGGGGAACCCAGTACTTC.

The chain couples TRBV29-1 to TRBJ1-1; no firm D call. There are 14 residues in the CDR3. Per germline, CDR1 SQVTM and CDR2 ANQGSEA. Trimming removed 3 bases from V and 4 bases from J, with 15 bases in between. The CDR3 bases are TGCAGCGTTGACGGCGGTGGGGTCCCCACTGAAGCTTTCTTT. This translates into CSVDGGGVPTEAFF.

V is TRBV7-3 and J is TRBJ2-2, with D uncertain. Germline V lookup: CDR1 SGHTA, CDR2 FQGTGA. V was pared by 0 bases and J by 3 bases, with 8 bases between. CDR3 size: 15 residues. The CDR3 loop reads CASSLTYGYTGELFF. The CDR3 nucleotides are TGTGCCAGCAGCTTAACGTACGGATACACCGGGGAGCTGTTTTTT.

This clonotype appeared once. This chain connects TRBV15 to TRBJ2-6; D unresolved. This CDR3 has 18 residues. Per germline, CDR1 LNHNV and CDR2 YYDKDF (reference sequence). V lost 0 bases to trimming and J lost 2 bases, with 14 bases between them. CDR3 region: CATSRDVPGLAGANVLTF. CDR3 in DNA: TGTGCCACCAGCAGAGATGTACCGGGTTTAGCTGGGGCCAACGTCCTGACTTTC.

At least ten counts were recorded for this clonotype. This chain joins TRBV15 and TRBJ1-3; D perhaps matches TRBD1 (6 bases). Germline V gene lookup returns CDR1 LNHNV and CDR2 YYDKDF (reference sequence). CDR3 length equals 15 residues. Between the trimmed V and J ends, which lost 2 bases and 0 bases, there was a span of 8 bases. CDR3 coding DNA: TGTGCCACCAGCAGAACACAGGGCTCTGGAAACACCATATATTTT. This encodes CATSRTQGSGNTIYF.

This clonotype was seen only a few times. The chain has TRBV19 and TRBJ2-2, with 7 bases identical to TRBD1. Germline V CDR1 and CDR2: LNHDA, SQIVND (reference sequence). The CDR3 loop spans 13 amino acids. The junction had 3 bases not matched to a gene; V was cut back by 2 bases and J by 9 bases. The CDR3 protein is CASSIRGPRELFF. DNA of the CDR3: TGTGCCAGTAGTATAAGGGGGCCGAGGGAGCTGTTTTTT.

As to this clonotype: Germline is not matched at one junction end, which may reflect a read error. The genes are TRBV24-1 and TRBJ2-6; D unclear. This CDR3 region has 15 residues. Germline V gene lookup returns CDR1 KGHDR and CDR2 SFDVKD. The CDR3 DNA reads TGCGCCACCAGTGGCCCCAACTCTGGGGCCAACGTCCTGACTTTC. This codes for CATSGPNSGANVLTF.

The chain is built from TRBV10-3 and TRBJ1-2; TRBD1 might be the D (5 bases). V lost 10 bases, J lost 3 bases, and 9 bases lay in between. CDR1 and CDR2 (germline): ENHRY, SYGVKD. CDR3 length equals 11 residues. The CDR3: CANAGDYGYTF. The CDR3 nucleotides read TGTGCCAATGCGGGGGACTATGGCTACACCTTC.

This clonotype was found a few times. CDR3 nucleotides: TGTGCCAGTAGTAATGAGGACAGGGTGAACACTGAAGCTTTCTTT. Translating gives CASSNEDRVNTEAFF. The rearrangement links TRBV19 to TRBJ1-1; the match to TRBD1 covers 8 bases. Germline trimming cut 4 bases from V and 0 bases from J; bases unmatched to any gene: 4. Germline-derived CDR1 and CDR2 are LNHDA and SQIVND (reference sequence). This CDR3 has 15 residues.

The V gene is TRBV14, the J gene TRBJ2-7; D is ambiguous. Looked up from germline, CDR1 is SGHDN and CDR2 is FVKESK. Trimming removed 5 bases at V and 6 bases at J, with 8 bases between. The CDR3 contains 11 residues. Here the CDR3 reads CASSALVEQYF. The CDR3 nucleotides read TGTGCCAGCAGCGCCCTCGTCGAGCAGTACTTC.

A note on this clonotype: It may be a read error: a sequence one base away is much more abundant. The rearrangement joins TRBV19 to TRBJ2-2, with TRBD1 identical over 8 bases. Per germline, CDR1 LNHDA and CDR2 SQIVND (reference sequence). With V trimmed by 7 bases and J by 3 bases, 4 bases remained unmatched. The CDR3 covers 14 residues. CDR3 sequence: CASNEQGDTGELFF. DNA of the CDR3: TGTGCCAGTAACGAACAGGGGGACACCGGGGAGCTGTTTTTT.

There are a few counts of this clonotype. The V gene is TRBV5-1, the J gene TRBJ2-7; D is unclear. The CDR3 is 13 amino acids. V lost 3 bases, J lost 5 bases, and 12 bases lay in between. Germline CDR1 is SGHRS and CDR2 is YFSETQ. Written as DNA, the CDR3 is TGCGCCAGCAGCTGGGCCCCAGCGAACGAGCAGTACTTC. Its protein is CASSWAPANEQYF.

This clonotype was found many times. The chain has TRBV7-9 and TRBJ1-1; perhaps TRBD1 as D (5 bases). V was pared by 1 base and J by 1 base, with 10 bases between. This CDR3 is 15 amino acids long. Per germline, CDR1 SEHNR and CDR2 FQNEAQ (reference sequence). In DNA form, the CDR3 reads TGTGCCAGCAGCTTAGTGGTGGGGGGGAACACTGAAGCTTTCTTT. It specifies CASSLVVGGNTEAFF.

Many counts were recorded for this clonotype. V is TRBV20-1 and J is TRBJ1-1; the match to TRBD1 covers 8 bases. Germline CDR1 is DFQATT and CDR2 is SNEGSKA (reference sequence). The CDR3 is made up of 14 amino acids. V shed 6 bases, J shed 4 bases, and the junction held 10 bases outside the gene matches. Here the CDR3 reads CSANRQGTGTEAFF. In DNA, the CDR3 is TGCAGTGCCAACCGACAGGGGACGGGCACTGAAGCTTTCTTT.

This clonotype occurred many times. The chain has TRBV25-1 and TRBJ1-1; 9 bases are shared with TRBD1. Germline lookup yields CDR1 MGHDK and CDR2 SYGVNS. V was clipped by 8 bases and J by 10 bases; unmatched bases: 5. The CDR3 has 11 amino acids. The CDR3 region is CASGGGQGAFF. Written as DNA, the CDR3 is TGTGCCAGCGGTGGGGGACAGGGAGCTTTCTTT.

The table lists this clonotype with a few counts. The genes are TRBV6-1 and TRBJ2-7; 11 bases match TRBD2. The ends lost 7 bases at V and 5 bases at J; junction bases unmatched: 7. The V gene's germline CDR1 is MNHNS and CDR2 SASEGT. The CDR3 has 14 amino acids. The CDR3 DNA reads TGTGCCAGCACCATAGCGGGAGGGCCCGACGAGCAGTACTTC. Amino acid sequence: CASTIAGGPDEQYF.

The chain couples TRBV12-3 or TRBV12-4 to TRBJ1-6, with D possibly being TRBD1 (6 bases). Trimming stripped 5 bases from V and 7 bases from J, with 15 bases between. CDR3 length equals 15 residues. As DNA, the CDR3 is TGTGCCAGCAGTGACTCCGCCGGGGGCAATTCACCCCTCCACTTT. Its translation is CASSDSAGGNSPLHF.

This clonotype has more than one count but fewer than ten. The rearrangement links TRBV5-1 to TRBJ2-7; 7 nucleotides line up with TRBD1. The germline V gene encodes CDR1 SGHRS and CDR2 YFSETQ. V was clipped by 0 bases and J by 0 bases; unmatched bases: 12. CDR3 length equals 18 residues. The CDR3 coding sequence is TGCGCCAGCAGCTTGGCACCACAGACAGGACAGGTCTCCTACGAGCAGTACTTC. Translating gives CASSLAPQTGQVSYEQYF.

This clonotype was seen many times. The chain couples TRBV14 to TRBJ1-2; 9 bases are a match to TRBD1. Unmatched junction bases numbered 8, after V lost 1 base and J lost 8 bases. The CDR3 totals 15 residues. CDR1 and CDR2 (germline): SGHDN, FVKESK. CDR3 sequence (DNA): TGTGCCAGCAGCCAAGGAGTGGGGACAGGGATGGGCTACACCTTC. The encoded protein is CASSQGVGTGMGYTF.

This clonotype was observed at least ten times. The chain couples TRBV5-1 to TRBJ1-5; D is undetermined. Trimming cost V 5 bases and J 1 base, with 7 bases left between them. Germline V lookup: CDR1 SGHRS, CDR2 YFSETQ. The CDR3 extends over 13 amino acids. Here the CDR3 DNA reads TGCGCCAGCAGAGCGGAGAGCAATCAGCCCCAGCATTTT. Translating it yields CASRAESNQPQHF.

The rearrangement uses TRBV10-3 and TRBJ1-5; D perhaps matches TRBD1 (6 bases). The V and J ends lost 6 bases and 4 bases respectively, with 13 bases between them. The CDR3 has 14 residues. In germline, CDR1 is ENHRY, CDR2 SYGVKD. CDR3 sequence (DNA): TGTGCCATCAGCGAACCAGGGGAGAATCAGCCCCAGCATTTT. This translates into CAISEPGENQPQHF.

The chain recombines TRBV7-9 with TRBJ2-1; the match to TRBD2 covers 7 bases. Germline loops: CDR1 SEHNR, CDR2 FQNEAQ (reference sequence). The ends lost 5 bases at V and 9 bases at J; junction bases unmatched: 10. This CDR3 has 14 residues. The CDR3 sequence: CASSPGGSHSEQFF. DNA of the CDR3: TGTGCCAGCAGCCCGGGAGGCTCCCACAGTGAGCAGTTCTTC.

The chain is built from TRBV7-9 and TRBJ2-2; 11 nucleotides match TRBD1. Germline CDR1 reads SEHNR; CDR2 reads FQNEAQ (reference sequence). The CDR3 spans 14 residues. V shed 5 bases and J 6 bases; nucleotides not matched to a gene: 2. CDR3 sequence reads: CASSQGQGAGELFF. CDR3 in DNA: TGTGCCAGCAGCCAGGGACAGGGGGCCGGGGAGCTGTTTTTT.

The CDR3 DNA follows: TGTGCTAGTGGTTTTGAGACCGGGACAGGGGGCGATGGCTACACCTTC. This translates into CASGFETGTGGDGYTF. The chain employs TRBV25-1 and TRBJ1-2; 12 nucleotides line up with TRBD1. CDR1 and CDR2 from the germline V gene are MGHDK and SYGVNS. This CDR3 is built from 16 residues.

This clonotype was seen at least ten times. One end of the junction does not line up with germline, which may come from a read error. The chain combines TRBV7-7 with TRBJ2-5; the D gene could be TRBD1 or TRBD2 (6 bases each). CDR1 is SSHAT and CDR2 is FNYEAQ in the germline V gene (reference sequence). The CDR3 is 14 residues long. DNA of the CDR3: TGTGCTAGCAGCTTAGATTCTGGAGGGGGGACCCAGTACTTC. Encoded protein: CASSLDSGGGTQYF.